This T cell receptor beta chain was profiled in a study of post-analysis software for immune sequencing data. Prepared TCR beta cDNA libraries contained unique molecular identifiers. TCRdb re-derived calls from the PCR reads in MiXCR, one entry per CDR3 protein. The table records about 570,000 distinct CDR3 sequences, roughly 34% of them present only once. This clonotype came up a few times. As yet, its antigen is unknown. There are 11 residues in the CDR3. Between the trimmed V and J ends, which lost 2 bases and 7 bases, there was a span of 6 bases. Germline lookup yields CDR1 DFQATT and CDR2 SNEGSKA (reference sequence). Whole-study results and caveats: Controls had significantly higher normalized Chao1 diversity than multiple sclerosis patients. Samples from one preparation batch, clustered by F measure, grouped strongly together. Among five TRBV segments more frequent in patients than controls were TRBV5-6, TRBV5-1 and TRBV20-1.

The sequenced sample consisted of blood. This sequence was found in a girl aged 2 to 17 with multiple sclerosis. The V gene is TRBV20-1, the J gene TRBJ1-5, with D hard to call. CDR3 bases: TGCAGTGCTAGAAGCTCGCAGCCCCAGCATTTT. Its protein is CSARSSQPQHF.